Below, one T cell receptor (beta chain) is given with its context. This sample is part of a study of blood T cell repertoires in COVID-19. About the research overall: The United States, Italy and Spain provided the acute and convalescent COVID-19 samples. The cDNA or gDNA used as material had been derived from T cells, B-cell-depleted T cells, or PBMCs.

Authors' processing steps: Using reference gene primer amplification, nucleated cell counts were estimated. Using immunoSEQ multiplex PCR, the repertoire was profiled, and TCRdb retains in-frame clones only, with some absent. V and J calls and clone size follow that table, whereas D and trimming were derived from the DNA. The profile shows 95,000 to 130,000 clones, 82% of them singletons. With V trimmed by 10 bases and J by 8 bases, 16 bases remained unmatched. CDR3 length equals 14 residues. From germline, CDR1 is LNHDA and CDR2 SQIVND (reference sequence). This clonotype was sampled from a man aged 70 or older with active or convalescent COVID-19. The chain is built from TRBV19 and TRBJ1-2, with TRBD1 matching 7 bases. Sequencing was carried out using peripheral blood. The CDR3 DNA sequence: TGTGCCACAAAGCGGGCGGGACAGCTTTACGGCTACACCTTC. Residues: CATKRAGQLYGYTF.